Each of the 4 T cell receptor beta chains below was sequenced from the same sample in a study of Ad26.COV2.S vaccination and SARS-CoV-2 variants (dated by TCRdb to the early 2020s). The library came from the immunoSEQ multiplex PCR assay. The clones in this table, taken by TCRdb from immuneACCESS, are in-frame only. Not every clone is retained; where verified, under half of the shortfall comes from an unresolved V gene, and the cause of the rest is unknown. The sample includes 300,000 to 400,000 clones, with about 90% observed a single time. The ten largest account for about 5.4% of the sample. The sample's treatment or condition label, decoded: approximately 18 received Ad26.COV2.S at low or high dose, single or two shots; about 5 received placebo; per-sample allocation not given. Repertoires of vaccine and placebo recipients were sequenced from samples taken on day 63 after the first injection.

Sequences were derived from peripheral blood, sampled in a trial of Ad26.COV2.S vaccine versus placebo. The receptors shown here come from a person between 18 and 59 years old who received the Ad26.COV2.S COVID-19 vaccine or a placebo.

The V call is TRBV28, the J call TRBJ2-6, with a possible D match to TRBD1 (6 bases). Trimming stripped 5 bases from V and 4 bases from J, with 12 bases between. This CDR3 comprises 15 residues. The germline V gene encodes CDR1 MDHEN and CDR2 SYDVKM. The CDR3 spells CASSPTGSGANVLTF. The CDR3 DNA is TGTGCCAGCAGTCCCACAGGGTCCGGGGCCAACGTCCTGACTTTC. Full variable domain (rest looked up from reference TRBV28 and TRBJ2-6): DVKVTQSSRYLVKRTGEKVFLECVQDMDHENMFWYRQDPGLGLRLIYFSYDVKMKEKGDIPEGYSVSREKKERFSLILESASTNQTSMYLCASSPTGSGANVLTFGAGSRLTVL.

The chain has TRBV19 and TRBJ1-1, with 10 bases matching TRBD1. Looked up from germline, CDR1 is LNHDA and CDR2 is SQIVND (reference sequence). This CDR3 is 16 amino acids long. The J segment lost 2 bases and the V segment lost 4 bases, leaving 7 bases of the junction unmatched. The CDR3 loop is CASSTRDRGINTEAFF. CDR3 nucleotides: TGTGCCAGTAGTACCCGGGACAGGGGAATAAACACTGAAGCTTTCTTT.

The CDR3 DNA sequence: TGTGCCAGCAGCGGACAGATCAATCAGCCCCAGCATTTT. Protein: CASSGQINQPQHF. This chain connects TRBV28 to TRBJ1-5, with D possibly matching TRBD1 (6 bases). The length of the CDR3 is 13 residues. Trimming left V 6 bases short and J 3 bases short, with 9 bases between. Germline assignment: CDR1 MDHEN and CDR2 SYDVKM.

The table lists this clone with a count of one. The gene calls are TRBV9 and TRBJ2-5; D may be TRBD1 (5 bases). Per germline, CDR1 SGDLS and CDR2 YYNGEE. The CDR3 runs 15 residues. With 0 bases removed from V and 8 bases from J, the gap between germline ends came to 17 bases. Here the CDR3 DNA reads TGTGCCAGCAGCGTAGGGGGCAGACCCCGGTATACCCAGTACTTC. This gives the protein CASSVGGRPRYTQYF.